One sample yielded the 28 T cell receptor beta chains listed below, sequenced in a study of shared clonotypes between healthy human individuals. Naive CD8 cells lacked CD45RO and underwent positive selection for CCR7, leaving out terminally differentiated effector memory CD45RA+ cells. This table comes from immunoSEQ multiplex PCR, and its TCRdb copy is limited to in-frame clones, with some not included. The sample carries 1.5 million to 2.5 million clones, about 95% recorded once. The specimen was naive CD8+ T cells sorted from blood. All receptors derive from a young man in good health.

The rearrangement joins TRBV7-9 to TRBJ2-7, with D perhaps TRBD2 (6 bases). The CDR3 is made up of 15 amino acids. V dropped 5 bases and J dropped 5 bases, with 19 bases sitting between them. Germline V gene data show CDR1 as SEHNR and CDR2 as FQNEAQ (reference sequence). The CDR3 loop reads CASSPALGGEDEQYF. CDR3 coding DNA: TGTGCCAGCAGCCCTGCGTTAGGAGGGGAGGACGAGCAGTACTTC.

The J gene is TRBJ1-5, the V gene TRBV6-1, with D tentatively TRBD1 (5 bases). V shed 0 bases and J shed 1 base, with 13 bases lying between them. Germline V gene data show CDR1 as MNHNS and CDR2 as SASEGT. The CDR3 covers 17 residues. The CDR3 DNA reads TGTGCCAGCAGTGAAGCGATACAGGTCCCGAGCAATCAGCCCCAGCATTTT. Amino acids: CASSEAIQVPSNQPQHF.

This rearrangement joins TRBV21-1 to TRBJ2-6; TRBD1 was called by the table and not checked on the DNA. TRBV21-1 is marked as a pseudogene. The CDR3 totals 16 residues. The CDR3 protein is CASSTDRLSGANVLTF. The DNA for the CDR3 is TGTGCCAGCAGCACTGACAGGCTCTCTGGGGCCAACGTCCTGACTTTC.

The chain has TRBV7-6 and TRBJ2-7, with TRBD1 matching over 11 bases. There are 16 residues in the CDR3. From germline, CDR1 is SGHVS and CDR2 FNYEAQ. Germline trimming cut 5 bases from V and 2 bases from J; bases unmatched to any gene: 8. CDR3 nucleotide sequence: TGTGCCAGCAGCCAAGGACAGGGGGCGTCTACCTACGAGCAGTACTTC. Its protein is CASSQGQGASTYEQYF. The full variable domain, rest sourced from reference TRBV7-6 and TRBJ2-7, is GAGVSQSPRYKVTKRGQDVALRCDPISGHVSLYWYRQALGQGPEFLTYFNYEAQQDKSGLPNDRFSAERPEGSISTLTIQRTEQRDSAMYRCASSQGQGASTYEQYFGPGTRLTVT.

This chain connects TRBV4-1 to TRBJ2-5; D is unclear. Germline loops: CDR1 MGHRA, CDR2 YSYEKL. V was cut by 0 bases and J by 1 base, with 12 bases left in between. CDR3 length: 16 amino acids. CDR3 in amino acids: CASSQDLLAPQETQYF. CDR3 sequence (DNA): TGCGCCAGCAGCCAAGACCTCCTGGCCCCCCAAGAGACCCAGTACTTC.

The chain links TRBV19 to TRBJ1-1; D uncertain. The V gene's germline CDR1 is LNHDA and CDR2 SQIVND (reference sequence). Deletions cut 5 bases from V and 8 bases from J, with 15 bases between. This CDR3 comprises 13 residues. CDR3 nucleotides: TGTGCCAGTAGTGTGGACGGCGAGGAGGAAGCTTTCTTT. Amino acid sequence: CASSVDGEEEAFF.

The CDR3 loop reads CAISDQPTGGSGYTF. The CDR3 DNA reads TGTGCCATCAGTGACCAACCTACAGGGGGCAGTGGCTACACCTTC. The chain joins TRBV10-3 to TRBJ1-2, with 9 nucleotides matching TRBD1. J lost 7 bases, V lost 3 bases, and 9 bases had no gene match. This CDR3 has 15 residues. The germline CDR1 and CDR2 sequences are ENHRY and SYGVKD.

CDR3: CASSEGQVGNQPQHF. The CDR3, as DNA: TGTGCCAGCAGTGAGGGACAGGTGGGCAATCAGCCCCAGCATTTT. J is TRBJ1-5 and V is TRBV6-1; 8 positions match TRBD1. The length of the CDR3 is 15 residues. Germline values: CDR1 MNHNS, CDR2 SASEGT. V trimming: 3 bases; J trimming: 2 bases; junction bases outside the gene matches: 3.

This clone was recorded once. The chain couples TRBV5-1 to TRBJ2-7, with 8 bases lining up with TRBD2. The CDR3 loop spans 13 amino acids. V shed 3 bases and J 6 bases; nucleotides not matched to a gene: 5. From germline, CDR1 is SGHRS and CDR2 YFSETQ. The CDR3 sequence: CASSSRGDFEQYF. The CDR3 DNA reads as TGCGCCAGCAGCTCGCGGGGGGATTTCGAGCAGTACTTC.

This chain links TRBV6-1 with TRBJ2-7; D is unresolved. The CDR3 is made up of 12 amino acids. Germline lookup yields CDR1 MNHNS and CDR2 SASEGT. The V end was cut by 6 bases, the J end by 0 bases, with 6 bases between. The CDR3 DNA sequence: TGTGCCAGCAGCCCAGGCTCCTACGAGCAGTACTTC. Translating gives CASSPGSYEQYF.

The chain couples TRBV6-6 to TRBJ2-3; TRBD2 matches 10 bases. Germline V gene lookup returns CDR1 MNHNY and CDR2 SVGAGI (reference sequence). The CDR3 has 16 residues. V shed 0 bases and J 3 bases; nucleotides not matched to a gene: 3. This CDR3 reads CASSYSLAGATDTQYF. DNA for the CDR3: TGTGCCAGCAGTTACTCGCTAGCGGGGGCGACAGATACGCAGTATTTT.

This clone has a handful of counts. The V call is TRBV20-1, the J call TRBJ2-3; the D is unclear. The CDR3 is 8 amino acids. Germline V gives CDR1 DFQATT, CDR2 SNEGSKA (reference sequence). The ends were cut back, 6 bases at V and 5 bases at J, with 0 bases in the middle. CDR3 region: CSADTQYF. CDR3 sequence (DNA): TGCAGTGCAGATACGCAGTATTTT.

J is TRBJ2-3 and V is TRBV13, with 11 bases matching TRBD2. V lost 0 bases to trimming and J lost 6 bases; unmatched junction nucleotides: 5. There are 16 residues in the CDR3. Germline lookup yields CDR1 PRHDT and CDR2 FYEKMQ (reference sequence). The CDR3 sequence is CASSLGLAGAADTQYF. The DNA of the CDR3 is TGTGCCAGCAGCTTAGGACTAGCGGGAGCGGCTGATACGCAGTATTTT.

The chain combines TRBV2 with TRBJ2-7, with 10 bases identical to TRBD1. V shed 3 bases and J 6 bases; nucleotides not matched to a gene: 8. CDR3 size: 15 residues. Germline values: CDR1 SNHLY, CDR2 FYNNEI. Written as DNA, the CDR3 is TGTGCCAGCAGTGATTATAGTGGGACAGGGGTCGAGCAGTACTTC. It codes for CASSDYSGTGVEQYF. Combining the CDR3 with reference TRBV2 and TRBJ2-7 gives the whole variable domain EPEVTQTPSHQVTQMGQEVILRCVPISNHLYFYWYRQILGQKVEFLVSFYNNEISEKSEIFDDQFSVERPDGSNFTLKIRSTKLEDSAMYFCASSDYSGTGVEQYFGPGTRLTVT.

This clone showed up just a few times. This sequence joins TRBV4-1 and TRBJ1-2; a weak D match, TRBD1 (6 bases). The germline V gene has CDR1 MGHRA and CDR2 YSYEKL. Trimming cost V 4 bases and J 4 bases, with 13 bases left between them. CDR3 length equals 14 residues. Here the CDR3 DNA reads TGCGCCAGCAGCCTCCTAATGGACAGCTATGGCTACACCTTC. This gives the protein CASSLLMDSYGYTF.

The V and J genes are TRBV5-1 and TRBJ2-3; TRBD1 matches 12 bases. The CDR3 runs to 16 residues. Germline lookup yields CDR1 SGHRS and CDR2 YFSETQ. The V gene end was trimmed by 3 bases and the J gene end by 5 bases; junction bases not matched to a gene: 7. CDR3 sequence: CASSWMGQGAEDTQYF. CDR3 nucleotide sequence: TGCGCCAGCAGCTGGATGGGACAGGGGGCTGAAGATACGCAGTATTTT.

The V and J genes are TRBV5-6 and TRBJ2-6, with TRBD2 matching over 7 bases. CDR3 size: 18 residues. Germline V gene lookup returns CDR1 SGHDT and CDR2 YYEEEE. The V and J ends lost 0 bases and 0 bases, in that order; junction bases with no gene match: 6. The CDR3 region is CASSLEGGLASGANVLTF. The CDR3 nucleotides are TGTGCCAGCAGCTTGGAGGGAGGGTTGGCCTCTGGGGCCAACGTCCTGACTTTC.

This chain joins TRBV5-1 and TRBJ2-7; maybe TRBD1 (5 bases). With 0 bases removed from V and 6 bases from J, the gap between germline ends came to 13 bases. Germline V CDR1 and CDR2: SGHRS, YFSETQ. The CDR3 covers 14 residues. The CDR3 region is CASSLALGRAEQYF. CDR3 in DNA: TGCGCCAGCAGCTTGGCGTTGGGGCGCGCCGAGCAGTACTTC.

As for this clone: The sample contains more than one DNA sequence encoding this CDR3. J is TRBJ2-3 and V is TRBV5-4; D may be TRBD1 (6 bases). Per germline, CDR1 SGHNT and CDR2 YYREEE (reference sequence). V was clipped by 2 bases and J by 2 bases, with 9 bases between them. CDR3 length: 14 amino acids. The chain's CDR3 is CASSFLGATDTQYF. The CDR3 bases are TGTGCCAGCAGCTTCTTGGGGGCCACAGATACGCAGTATTTT.

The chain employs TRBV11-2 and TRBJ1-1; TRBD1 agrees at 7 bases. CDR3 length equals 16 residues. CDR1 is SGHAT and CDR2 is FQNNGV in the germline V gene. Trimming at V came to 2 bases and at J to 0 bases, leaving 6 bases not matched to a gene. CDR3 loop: CASSLFRDSLNTEAFF. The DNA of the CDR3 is TGTGCCAGCAGCTTATTCCGGGACAGTTTGAACACTGAAGCTTTCTTT.

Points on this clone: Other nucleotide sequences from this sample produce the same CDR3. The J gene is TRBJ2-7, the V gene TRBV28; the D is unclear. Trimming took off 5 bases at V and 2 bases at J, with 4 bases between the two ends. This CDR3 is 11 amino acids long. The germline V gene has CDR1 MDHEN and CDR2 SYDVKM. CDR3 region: CASSLTYEQYF. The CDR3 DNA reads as TGTGCCAGCAGTCTAACCTACGAGCAGTACTTC.

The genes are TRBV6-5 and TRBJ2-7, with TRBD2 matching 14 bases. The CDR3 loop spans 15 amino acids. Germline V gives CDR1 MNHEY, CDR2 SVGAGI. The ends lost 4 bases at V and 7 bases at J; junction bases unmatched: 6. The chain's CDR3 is CASSSGTSGSWEQYF. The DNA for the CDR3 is TGTGCCAGCAGTTCCGGGACTAGCGGGAGTTGGGAGCAGTACTTC.

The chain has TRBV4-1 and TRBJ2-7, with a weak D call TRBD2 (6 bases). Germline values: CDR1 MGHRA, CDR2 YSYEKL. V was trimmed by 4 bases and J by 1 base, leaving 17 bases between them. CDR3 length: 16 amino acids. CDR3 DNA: TGCGCCAGCAGCCTGCGCTGGGCGGCGGGGTCCTACGAGCAGTACTTC. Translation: CASSLRWAAGSYEQYF.

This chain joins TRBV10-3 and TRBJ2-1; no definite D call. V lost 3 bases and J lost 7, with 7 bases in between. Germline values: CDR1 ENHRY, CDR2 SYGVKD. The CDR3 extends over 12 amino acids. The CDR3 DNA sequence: TGTGCCATCAGTGAACTCGAGAATGAGCAGTTCTTC. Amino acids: CAISELENEQFF.

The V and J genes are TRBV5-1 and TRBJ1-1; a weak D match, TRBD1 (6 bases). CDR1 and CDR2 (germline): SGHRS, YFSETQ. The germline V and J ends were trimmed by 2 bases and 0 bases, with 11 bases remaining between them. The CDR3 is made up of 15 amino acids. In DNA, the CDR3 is TGCGCCAGCAGCTTCAACAGGGCGTTGAACACTGAAGCTTTCTTT. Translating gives CASSFNRALNTEAFF.

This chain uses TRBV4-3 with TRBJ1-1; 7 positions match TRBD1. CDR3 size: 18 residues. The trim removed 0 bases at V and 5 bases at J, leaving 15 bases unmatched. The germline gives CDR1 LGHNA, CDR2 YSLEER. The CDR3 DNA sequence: TGCGCCAGCAGCCAAGATCTGTCTGCCAGGGGGGGTGGGACTGAAGCTTTCTTT. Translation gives CASSQDLSARGGGTEAFF.

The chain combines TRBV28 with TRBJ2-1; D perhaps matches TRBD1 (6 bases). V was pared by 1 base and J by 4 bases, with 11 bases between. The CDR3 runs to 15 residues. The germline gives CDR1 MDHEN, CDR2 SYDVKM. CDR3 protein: CASSLLVGAYNEQFF. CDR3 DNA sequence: TGTGCCAGCAGTTTATTGGTGGGGGCGTACAATGAGCAGTTCTTC.

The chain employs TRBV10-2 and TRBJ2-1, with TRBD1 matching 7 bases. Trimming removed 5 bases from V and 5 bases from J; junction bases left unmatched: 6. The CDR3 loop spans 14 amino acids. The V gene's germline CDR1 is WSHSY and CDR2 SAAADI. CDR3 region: CASSTIGTDNEQFF. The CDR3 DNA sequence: TGCGCCAGCAGTACGATCGGGACAGACAATGAGCAGTTCTTC.